Shown below are 4 T cell receptor beta chains from a single sample sequenced in a study of blood T cells in healthy people across ages. Through a sample-barcoded 5' primer and a J-beta primer mix, a second PCR was run for roughly 7 to 11 cycles. TCRdb fed the 5' RACE reads into MiXCR, producing one record per CDR3 protein. The sample carries 650,000 or so distinct CDR3 sequences, 52% recorded once. Sequencing used blood. These receptors all stem from a woman of 80 years or more in good health.

The chain joins TRBV27 to TRBJ1-5; D is perhaps TRBD1 (6 bases). V was shortened by 5 bases and J by 3 bases, with 14 bases between the two germline ends. Germline lookup yields CDR1 MNHEY and CDR2 SMNVEV (reference sequence). This CDR3 spans 15 amino acids. The CDR3 sequence: CASSTGTMSNQPQHF. CDR3 DNA sequence: TGTGCCAGCAGTACCGGGACAATGTCCAATCAGCCCCAGCATTTT.

Concerning this clonotype itself: This sequence may be a read error, since a much larger clone differs from it by one base. The rearrangement joins TRBV10-3 to TRBJ2-2; D perhaps matches TRBD2 (5 bases). The CDR3 runs 15 residues. Looked up from germline, CDR1 is ENHRY and CDR2 is SYGVKD. The CDR3 here is CTISDGREVTGELFF. The CDR3 DNA reads as TGTACCATCAGTGACGGACGGGAAGTCACCGGGGAGCTGTTTTTT.

Details on this clonotype: This may come from a read error, since a much larger clone is one base off. The chain carries TRBV5-1 and TRBJ1-2; 7 positions agree with TRBD1. This CDR3 region has 18 residues. Germline-derived CDR1 and CDR2 are SGHRS and YFSETQ. For the CDR3, the DNA is TGCGCCAGCAGCAGGGGAGACATAAGACAGGGAACCTACTATGGCGACACCTTC. It codes for CASSRGDIRQGTYYGDTF. Complete variable domain (other parts from reference TRBV5-1 and TRBJ1-2): KAGVTQTPRYLIKTRGQQVTLSCSPISGHRSVSWYQQTPGQGLQFLFEYFSETQRNKGNFPGRFSGRQFSNSRSEMNVSTLELGDSALYLCASSRGDIRQGTYYGDTFGSGTRLTVV.

This clonotype showed up many times. The chain links TRBV7-9 to TRBJ1-4; 8 bases match TRBD1. This CDR3 is 13 amino acids long. From germline, CDR1 is SEHNR and CDR2 FQNEAQ (reference sequence). V lost 4 bases and J lost 8; bases outside the gene matches: 3. The CDR3 region has the DNA TGTGCCAGCAGCTCGACAGGGGTCGAAAAACTGTTTTTT. It yields the protein CASSSTGVEKLFF.